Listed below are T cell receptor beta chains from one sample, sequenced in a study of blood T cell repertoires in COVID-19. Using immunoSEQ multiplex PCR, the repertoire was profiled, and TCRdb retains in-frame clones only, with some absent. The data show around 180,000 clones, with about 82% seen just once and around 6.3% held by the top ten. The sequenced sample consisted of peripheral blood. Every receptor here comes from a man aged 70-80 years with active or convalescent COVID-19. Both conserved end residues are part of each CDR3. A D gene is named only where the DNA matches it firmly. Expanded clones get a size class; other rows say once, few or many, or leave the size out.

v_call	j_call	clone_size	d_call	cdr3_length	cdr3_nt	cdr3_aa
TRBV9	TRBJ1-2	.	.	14	TGTGCCAGCAGCGTAGCTGGGGGGAGCTATGGCTACACCTTC	CASSVAGGSYGYTF
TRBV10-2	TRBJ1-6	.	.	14	TGCGCCAGCAGTGAATGGGAGTATAATTCACCCCTCCACTTT	CASSEWEYNSPLHF
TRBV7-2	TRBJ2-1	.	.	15	TGTGCCAGCAGCTTAGAAGCTAGCTCCTACAATGAGCAGTTCTTC	CASSLEASSYNEQFF
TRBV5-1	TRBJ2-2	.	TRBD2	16	TGCGCCAGCAGCGCACTAGCGGGAGGACGAGTCGGGGAGCTGTTTTTT	CASSALAGGRVGELFF
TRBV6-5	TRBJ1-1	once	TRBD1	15	TGTGCCAGCAGTTACAACAGGGGCGAGGATACTGAAGCTTTCTTT	CASSYNRGEDTEAFF
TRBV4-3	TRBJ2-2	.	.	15	TGCGCCAGCAGCCCTCGGGACTCTCCGGCCGGGGAGCTGTTTTTT	CASSPRDSPAGELFF
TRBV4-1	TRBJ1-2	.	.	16	TGCGCCAGCAGCCAAGATCGGTCAGGGTGGGGCTATGGCTACACCTTC	CASSQDRSGWGYGYTF
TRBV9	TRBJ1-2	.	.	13	TGTGCCAGCAGCCAGGGCGCTAACTATGGCTACACCTTC	CASSQGANYGYTF
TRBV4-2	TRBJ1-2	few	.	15	TGTGCCAGCAGGCACCGAAGGGGCGCGGACTATGGCTACACCTTC	CASRHRRGADYGYTF
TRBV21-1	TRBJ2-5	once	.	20	TGTGCCAGCAGCAAAGGCCAAGGGATGATTGGGACTAGTGTTGAAGAGACCCAGTACTTC	CASSKGQGMIGTSVEETQYF
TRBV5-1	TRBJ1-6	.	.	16	TGCGCCAGCAGCCCGGCGGGCGGGGTAAGAAATTCACCCCTCCACTTT	CASSPAGGVRNSPLHF
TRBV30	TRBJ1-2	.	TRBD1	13	TGTGCCTGGGATACCGGGACAGTTGAACGCTACACCTTC	CAWDTGTVERYTF
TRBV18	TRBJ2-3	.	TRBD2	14	TGTGCCAGCTCACCGCCAGCGGGGATAGATACGCAGTATTTT	CASSPPAGIDTQYF
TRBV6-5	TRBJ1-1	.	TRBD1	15	TGTGCCAGCAGTTACGGGATAGGGGGCTATACTGAAGCTTTCTTT	CASSYGIGGYTEAFF
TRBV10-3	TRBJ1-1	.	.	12	TGTGCCATCAGTGCTCAAGACTCTGAAGCTTTCTTT	CAISAQDSEAFF
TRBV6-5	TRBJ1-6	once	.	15	TGTGCCAGCAAGGAGGGGATATCTGGGAATTCACCCCTCCACTTT	CASKEGISGNSPLHF